This T cell receptor (beta chain) was sequenced for a study of control samples from healthy donors and cancer patients. CDR3 length: 16 amino acids. CDR1 and CDR2 from the germline V gene are SGHTA and FQGNSA. J gave up 4 bases and V 5 bases, and 7 bases lay outside the gene matches. The table came from immunoSEQ multiplex PCR; TCRdb's copy has only in-frame clones and leaves some out. This table holds 100,000 or so clones, roughly 80% found once. The TCR originated in a woman in her 50s in good health. Input material: blood. The chain has TRBV7-2 and TRBJ2-3, with 12 positions matching TRBD2. The CDR3 spells CASSITSGRPSDTQYF. The CDR3 DNA reads as TGTGCCAGCAGCATAACTAGCGGGAGGCCGTCAGATACGCAGTATTTT.